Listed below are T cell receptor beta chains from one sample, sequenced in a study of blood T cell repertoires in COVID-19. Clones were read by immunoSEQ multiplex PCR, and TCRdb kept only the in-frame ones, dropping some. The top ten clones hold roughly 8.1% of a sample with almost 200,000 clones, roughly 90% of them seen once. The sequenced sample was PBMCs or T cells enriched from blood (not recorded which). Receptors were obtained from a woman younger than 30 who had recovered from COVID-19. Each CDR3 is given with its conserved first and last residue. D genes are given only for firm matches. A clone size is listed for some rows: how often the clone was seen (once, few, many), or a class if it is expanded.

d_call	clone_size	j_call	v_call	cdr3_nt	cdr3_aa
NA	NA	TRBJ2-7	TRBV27	TGTGCCAGCAGTTTAACAGGGAGCTCCTACGAGCAGTACTTC	CASSLTGSSYEQYF
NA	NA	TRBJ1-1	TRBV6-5	TGTGCCAGCAGTTACGAGAAGAACACTGAAGCTTTCTTT	CASSYEKNTEAFF
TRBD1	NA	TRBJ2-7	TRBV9	TGTGCCAGCAGCGCGATGGGACAGCCCTACGAGCAGTACTTC	CASSAMGQPYEQYF
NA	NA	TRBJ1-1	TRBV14	TGTGCCAGCAGCCAAGCCTCAAAGCCTCGGGTTGGCACTGAAGCTTTCTTT	CASSQASKPRVGTEAFF
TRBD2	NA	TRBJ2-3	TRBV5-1	TGCGCCAGCCGTCGGCGGACTAGCGGGTTGGATACGCAGTATTTT	CASRRRTSGLDTQYF
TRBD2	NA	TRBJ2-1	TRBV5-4	TGTGCCAGCAGCCCGACTAGCGGGGGCGGCGGTGAGCAGTTCTTC	CASSPTSGGGGEQFF
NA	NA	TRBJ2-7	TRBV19	TGTGCCAGTAGTATCTTACAAGTCTTAAACAGGGTCTCGAGGGAGCAGTACTTC	CASSILQVLNRVSREQYF
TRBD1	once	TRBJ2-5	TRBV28	TGTGCCAGCAGTGAACAGGGGGCCGGAGGGGAGACCCAGTACTTC	CASSEQGAGGETQYF
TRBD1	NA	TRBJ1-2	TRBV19	TGTGCCAGTAGGTTGCGGGACAGGGGGACTAACTATGGCTACACCTTC	CASRLRDRGTNYGYTF
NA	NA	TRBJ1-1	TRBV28	TGTGCCAGCACCCGGACAGCGAAAAGGAGCACTGAAGCTTTCTTT	CASTRTAKRSTEAFF
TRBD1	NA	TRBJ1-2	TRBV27	TGTGCCAGCGCCTCGAACAGGGGCCTTCTTGGCTACACCTTC	CASASNRGLLGYTF
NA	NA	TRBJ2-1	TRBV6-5	TGTGCCAGCAGTTACTCAGGGGTTATGGGGAATGAGCAGTTCTTC	CASSYSGVMGNEQFF
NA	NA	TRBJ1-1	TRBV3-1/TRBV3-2	TGTGCCAGCAGCCCGAGGGTTAACACTGAAGCTTTCTTT	CASSPRVNTEAFF
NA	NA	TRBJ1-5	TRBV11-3	TGTGCCAGCAGCTCCCCCGGGGGGGTTCTTAATCAGCCCCAGCATTTT	CASSSPGGVLNQPQHF
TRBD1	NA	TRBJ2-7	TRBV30	TGTGCCTGGGAAATCGGACAGGGGTACGAGCAGTACTTC	CAWEIGQGYEQYF
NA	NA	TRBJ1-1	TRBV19	TGTGCCAGTAGTACACAGGGAAGGCCTGAAGCTTTCTTT	CASSTQGRPEAFF
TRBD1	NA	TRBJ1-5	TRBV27	TGTGCCAGCACAACCGGCAGGGGGCGGCGTCAGCCCCAGCATTTT	CASTTGRGRRQPQHF
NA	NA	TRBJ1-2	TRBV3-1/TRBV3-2	TGTGCCAGCAGCAAACAGGTCGCCCCTCCAGGCTACACCTTC	CASSKQVAPPGYTF
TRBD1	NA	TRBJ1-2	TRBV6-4	TGTGCCAGCAGACAAACAGGGGAGGTCGGCTATGGCTACACCTTC	CASRQTGEVGYGYTF
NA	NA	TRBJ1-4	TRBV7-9	TGTGCCAGCAGCCCGGGGGCAACTAATGAAAAACTGTTTTTT	CASSPGATNEKLFF
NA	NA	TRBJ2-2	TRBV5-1	TGCGCCAGCACGGACAGACCGACCGGGGAGCTGTTTTTT	CASTDRPTGELFF
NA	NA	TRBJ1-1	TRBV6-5	TGTGCCAGCAGTTACTCGACCTGGGGGGGAAAGACTGAAGCTTTCTTT	CASSYSTWGGKTEAFF
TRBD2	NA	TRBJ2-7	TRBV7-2	TGTGCCAGCAGCTTACTAGCGGGGGGTCGCGAGCAGTACTTC	CASSLLAGGREQYF
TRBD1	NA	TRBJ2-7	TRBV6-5	TGTGCCAGCAGTTCCGGGACAGGGATGTACGAGCAGTACTTC	CASSSGTGMYEQYF
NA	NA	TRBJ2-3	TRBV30	TGTGCCTGGAGTGTACAGGCGCCAGATACGCAGTATTTT	CAWSVQAPDTQYF
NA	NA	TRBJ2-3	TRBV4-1	TGCGCCAGCAGCCTAAGCACAGATACGCAGTATTTT	CASSLSTDTQYF
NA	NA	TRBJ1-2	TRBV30	TGTGCCTGGAGCAACAGGGTAAATGGCTACACCTTC	CAWSNRVNGYTF
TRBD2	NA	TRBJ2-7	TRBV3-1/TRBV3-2	TGTGCCAGCAGCCAAGATGCTAGCGGGGGCTCAACCTACGAGCAGTACTTC	CASSQDASGGSTYEQYF
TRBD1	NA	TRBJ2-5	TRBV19	TGTGCCAGTAGTACCGGGACAGGGAAAGAGACCCAGTACTTC	CASSTGTGKETQYF
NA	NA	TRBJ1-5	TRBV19	TGTGCCAGTAGTATTATTCGGGGGGCTAGAAGCAATCAGCCCCAGCATTTT	CASSIIRGARSNQPQHF
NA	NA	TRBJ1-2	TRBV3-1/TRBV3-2	TGTGCCAGCAGCCATCGGGGAATGGACTATGGCTACACCTTC	CASSHRGMDYGYTF
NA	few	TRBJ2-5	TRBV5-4	TGTGCCAGCAGCCACAGGGCCCCAGAGACCCAGTACTTC	CASSHRAPETQYF
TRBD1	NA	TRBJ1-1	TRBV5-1	TGCGCCAGCAGCATCTCCCGGACAGGGGTGAAGACTGAAGCTTTCTTT	CASSISRTGVKTEAFF
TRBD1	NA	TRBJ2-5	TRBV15	TGTGCCACCAGCTTTGAGACAGGGGGCGCAGAAGAGACCCAGTACTTC	CATSFETGGAEETQYF
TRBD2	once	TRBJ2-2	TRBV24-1	TGTGCCACCAGTGATTGGACTAGCTATGCGCCCGGGGAGCTGTTTTTT	CATSDWTSYAPGELFF
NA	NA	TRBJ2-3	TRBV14	TGTGCCAGCAGCTTGAGATTCACAGATACGCAGTATTTT	CASSLRFTDTQYF
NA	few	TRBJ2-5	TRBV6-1	TGTGCCAGCAGTGAATCTCCAGAAACAGAGACCCAGTACTTC	CASSESPETETQYF
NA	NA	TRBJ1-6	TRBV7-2	TGTGCCAGCAGCACGCGGACAGTGGAGAATTCACCCCTCCACTTT	CASSTRTVENSPLHF
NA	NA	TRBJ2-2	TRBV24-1	TGTGCCACCAGTGATCCTCCTCCGCAGGTCAACACCGGGGAGCTGTTTTTT	CATSDPPPQVNTGELFF
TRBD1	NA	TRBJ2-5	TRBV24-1	TGTGCCACCTCCACCGGGACAGGGTTCCAAGAGACCCAGTACTTC	CATSTGTGFQETQYF
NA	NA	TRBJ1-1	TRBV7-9	TGTGCCAGCAGCTTAGAGGCTGGGGGGGGCAACACTGAAGCTTTCTTT	CASSLEAGGGNTEAFF
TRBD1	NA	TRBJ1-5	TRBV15	TGTGCCACCAGCAGAGGACAGGGGAGCAATCAGCCCCAGCATTTT	CATSRGQGSNQPQHF
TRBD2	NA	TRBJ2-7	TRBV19	TGTGCCAGTAGCCCTGGTGCAGGCCCAGGGACTAGCAGCTACGAGCAGTACTTC	CASSPGAGPGTSSYEQYF
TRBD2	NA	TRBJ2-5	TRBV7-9	TGTGCCAGCAGCCTTACAGTGGGGGGGGAGACCCAGTACTTC	CASSLTVGGETQYF
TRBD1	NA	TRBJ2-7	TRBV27	TGTGCCAGCAGTTTATTCCACAGGGGCGCCGAGCAGTACTTC	CASSLFHRGAEQYF
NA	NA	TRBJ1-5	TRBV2	TGTGCCAGCAGTGATGTGGGGGACTGGATGAGTCAGCCCCAGCATTTT	CASSDVGDWMSQPQHF